The present TCR beta chain was sequenced within a study of shared clonotypes between healthy human individuals. Study results and limitations: Generally, naive subsets (rather than memory subsets) showed larger estimated richness. Roughly 5% of naive CD4 clonotypes were common to several donors. Generation probabilities of non-shared clonotypes were lower (relative to those shared by all four donors).

The CDR3 contains 20 residues. Germline V CDR1 and CDR2: WSHSY, SAAADI. V lost 0 bases to trimming and J lost 0 bases, with 21 bases between them. Naive CD8 populations comprised CD45RO-negative cells positively selected for CCR7, excluding terminally differentiated effector memory CD45RA+ cells. Remarks on this clone: Its antigen is not identified.

Every immunoSEQ plate was one replicate of a subset's evenly spread DNA. Clones were sequenced by immunoSEQ multiplex PCR, and TCRdb holds only the in-frame ones, with some missing. The sample records 500,000 to 700,000 clones, 85% to 95% being singletons. The source is a young woman in good health. The specimen sequenced was naive CD8+ T cells sorted from blood. The chain has TRBV10-2 and TRBJ1-5, with D perhaps TRBD1 (5 bases). The CDR3 spells CASSESLFKGLTYSNQPQHF. The CDR3 DNA sequence: TGCGCCAGCAGTGAGTCCTTATTTAAGGGGCTTACTTATAGCAATCAGCCCCAGCATTTT.